This entry describes one T cell receptor beta chain. What this receptor recognizes is not known. No much larger clone exists at a distance of one base, and base qualities are not known. CDR1 is given as SGHNT and CDR2 as YYREEE, both from the germline V gene (reference sequence). V loses 4 bases, J loses 7 bases, and the germline ends lie 12 bases apart. There are 13 amino acids in the CDR3, from cysteine to phenylalanine inclusive. The retained sequence is limited to the CDR3, 39 bases, with the frame set at the first base. Library preparation used the immunoSEQ multiplex PCR assay. In the source study's methods: Richness and clonality were used to summarize the repertoires, and clones that significantly expanded or contracted between pre- and post-therapy samples were identified. Drawn from immuneACCESS, this table holds only the in-frame rearrangements with V and J called that TCRdb kept. Clones are partly lost; checked studies trace under half to an unresolved V gene and leave the rest unexplained. V and J calls and clone size are copied from that table; D and trimming were computed from the DNA. The sample table contains tens of thousands of clones; only one count was recorded for about 91% of them. The top ten clonotypes cover approximately 3.6% of the sample.

What this sample's time point label stands for: pretherapy, before neoadjuvant immune checkpoint inhibitors. Samples were obtained from the phase 2 randomized NEOSTAR trial, in which neoadjuvant nivolumab or nivolumab plus ipilimumab followed by surgery was tested in operable NSCLC. These data are taken from a study of neoadjuvant nivolumab and ipilimumab in lung cancer (dated by TCRdb to about 2020). Concerning the study at large: Intravenous nivolumab was dosed at 3 mg/kg on days 1, 15 and 29, and in the combination arm ipilimumab 1 mg/kg was added on day 1 only. The study compared TCR repertoires in pretherapy (baseline) peripheral blood with TCR repertoires in tumors resected at surgery following neoadjuvant immune checkpoint blockade. Of the 40 to 50 patients with operable NSCLC treated in the trial, approximately 23 were randomized to nivolumab monotherapy and some 20 to nivolumab plus ipilimumab. Seven patients had matched pretherapy and resected tumor pairs analyzed, with four treated with nivolumab and three with nivolumab plus ipilimumab. For each study arm, the primary endpoint of the trial was the rate of major pathologic response (MPR) in the intention-to-treat population.

Results and caveats for the whole study, not just this receptor: A small number of samples was subjected to TCR sequencing. Compared with tumor-adjacent uninvolved lung, resected tumors had greater TCR richness and clonality, and increases showed up in more of the dual-therapy-treated tumors. There was no significant correlation between TCR clonality and pathologic tumor regression, and just a single major-pathologic-response sample was available for the clonality-regression analysis. Pretherapy blood TCR richness correlated positively with richness in tumors resected after neoadjuvant therapy (Spearman R of about 0.82). From pretherapy to surgery, tumor T-cell richness and clonality increased in three of three dual-therapy tumors but in only two of four nivolumab-treated tumors.

The sequence links TRBV5-4 to TRBJ1-5, and the D gene may be TRBD1, 6 bases matching. Sequenced here: peripheral blood, sampled before neoadjuvant nivolumab, alone or with ipilimumab. This receptor was identified in an adult with non-small cell lung cancer. The nucleotide sequence is given as TGTGCCAGCAGCGCGGGGGGGGCACAGCCCCAGCATTTT. This gives the protein CASSAGGAQPQHF.